This TCR beta chain was observed in a study of cytomegalovirus exposure and HLA in healthy donors. Study-level results: In a later analysis, a genetic analysis reported fewer productive-TCR N-insertions in an Asian-associated ancestry cluster than the cohort average. Listed as cytomegalovirus-associated were 150 to 200 TCR beta chains. CMV serostatus was the sole immune exposure information available. Productive status was seen about 90% or about 30% of the time for most TCR beta V segments in an earlier analysis.

This CDR3 has 16 amino acids. CDR1 and CDR2 from the germline V gene are MDHEN and SYDVKM. The V gene end was trimmed by 4 bases and the J gene end by 0 bases; junction bases not matched to a gene: 2. PCR was performed using 60 Vbeta and 13 Jbeta primers. Measured with immunoSEQ multiplex PCR; TCRdb has only the in-frame clones, and not every one. Of fewer than 200,000 clones listed, approximately 80% are singletons. Only a few counts were recorded for this clone. Its antigen is unidentified. Material: PBMCs. This clonotype originated in a female donor in good health and CMV-seronegative. The V call is TRBV28, the J call TRBJ2-6; TRBD1 agrees at 8 bases. The CDR3 DNA follows: TGTGCCAGCAGTTGGACAGGGAGCTCTGGGGCCAACGTCCTGACTTTC. Translation: CASSWTGSSGANVLTF.